Below are 29 T cell receptor beta chains sequenced from a single sample in a study of cytomegalovirus exposure and HLA in healthy donors. A multiplex PCR was run with 60 Vbeta primers and 13 Jbeta primers. Using immunoSEQ multiplex PCR, the repertoire was profiled, and TCRdb retains in-frame clones only, with some absent. The sample contains approximately 150,000 clones, about 60% of which appear only once. Material: PBMCs. Every receptor here comes from a woman aged 55-70 years in good health and CMV-seropositive.

This clone was observed a handful of times. At the DNA level, this CDR3 is encoded by other sequences in the same sample as well. The CDR3 nucleotides are TGTGCCTGGTCTTCAGGGGAGACCCAGTACTTC. Protein: CAWSSGETQYF. The V and J genes are TRBV30 and TRBJ2-5, with a weak D call TRBD1 (5 bases). The ends were cut back, 5 bases at V and 5 bases at J, with 9 bases in the middle. The CDR3 is made up of 11 amino acids. The germline V gene encodes CDR1 GTSNPN and CDR2 SVGIG (reference sequence).

The rearrangement joins TRBV29-1 to TRBJ2-1; TRBD1 might be the D (6 bases). Germline values: CDR1 SQVTM, CDR2 ANQGSEA. Trimming took off 3 bases at V and 5 bases at J, with 11 bases between the two ends. The CDR3 is made up of 13 amino acids. The DNA of the CDR3 is TGCAGCGTTGAGCGGACAGACAACAATGAGCAGTTCTTC. Encoded protein: CSVERTDNNEQFF.

This clone was picked up one time. The chain is built from TRBV25-1 and TRBJ2-2; 13 bases map to TRBD2. The CDR3 covers 16 residues. Trimming at V came to 9 bases and at J to 6 bases, leaving 10 bases not matched to a gene. Germline V CDR1 and CDR2: MGHDK, SYGVNS. This CDR3 reads CASSGTSGTIPGELFF. In DNA form, the CDR3 reads TGTGCCAGTTCCGGGACTAGCGGGACAATTCCCGGGGAGCTGTTTTTT.

V gene TRBV6-1 combines with J gene TRBJ2-1; 9 bases line up with TRBD1. Germline assignment: CDR1 MNHNS and CDR2 SASEGT. The V and J ends lost 8 bases and 3 bases, in that order; junction bases with no gene match: 2. The CDR3 contains 13 residues. The CDR3 spells CASSDRGYNEQFF. The DNA for the CDR3 is TGTGCCAGCTCGGACAGGGGCTACAATGAGCAGTTCTTC.

CDR3 DNA: TGTGCCAGCAGCTCCGGACAGGGGGCTTACACCGGGGAGCTGTTTTTT. Residues: CASSSGQGAYTGELFF. The chain carries TRBV5-8 and TRBJ2-2, with TRBD1 matching over 11 bases. The CDR3 covers 16 residues. Germline-derived CDR1 and CDR2 are SGHTS and YDEGEE. The ends lost 3 bases at V and 3 bases at J; junction bases unmatched: 4.

The CDR3 here is CASTPRGRHGYTF. CDR3 DNA: TGTGCCAGCACCCCCCGGGGGAGGCATGGCTACACCTTC. The chain links TRBV5-6 to TRBJ1-2; a weak D match, TRBD1 (5 bases). CDR1 is SGHDT, CDR2 YYEEEE, per germline. V lost 6 bases to trimming and J lost 6 bases, with 15 bases between them. The CDR3 spans 13 residues.

The chain couples TRBV28 to TRBJ2-5; D is unclear. V shed 7 bases and J shed 5 bases, with 14 bases lying between them. This CDR3 is 13 amino acids long. Germline V gives CDR1 MDHEN, CDR2 SYDVKM. CDR3 amino acids: CASTVGFGETQYF. CDR3 DNA: TGTGCCAGCACTGTCGGGTTCGGGGAGACCCAGTACTTC. The full variable domain, with the rest looked up from reference TRBV28 and TRBJ2-5, is DVKVTQSSRYLVKRTGEKVFLECVQDMDHENMFWYRQDPGLGLRLIYFSYDVKMKEKGDIPEGYSVSREKKERFSLILESASTNQTSMYLCASTVGFGETQYFGPGTRLLVL.

V usage is TRBV2 and J usage is TRBJ2-5, with TRBD1 identical over 10 bases. J gave up 1 base and V 4 bases, and 3 bases lay outside the gene matches. CDR3 length: 15 amino acids. CDR1 and CDR2 (germline): SNHLY, FYNNEI. Here the CDR3 DNA reads TGTGCCAGCAGTGCGGACAGGGGGGCCCAAGAGACCCAGTACTTC. Amino acid sequence: CASSADRGAQETQYF.

The V and J genes are TRBV7-6 and TRBJ2-7; 7 nucleotides align to TRBD1. Per germline, CDR1 SGHVS and CDR2 FNYEAQ. With 0 bases clipped from V and 2 bases from J, the junction kept 4 bases outside the gene matches. The CDR3 contains 15 residues. The CDR3 nucleotides are TGTGCCAGCAGCTTAGCCCCGGGACAGACCTACGAGCAGTACTTC. It codes for CASSLAPGQTYEQYF.

V usage is TRBV28 and J usage is TRBJ2-5, with D unresolved. Deletions cut 6 bases from V and 4 bases from J, with 9 bases between. Germline V lookup: CDR1 MDHEN, CDR2 SYDVKM. The CDR3 contains 12 residues. The CDR3 sequence: CASRQILETQYF. CDR3 DNA: TGTGCCAGCAGACAGATACTAGAGACCCAGTACTTC. The complete variable domain, with remaining parts taken from reference TRBV28 and TRBJ2-5, reads DVKVTQSSRYLVKRTGEKVFLECVQDMDHENMFWYRQDPGLGLRLIYFSYDVKMKEKGDIPEGYSVSREKKERFSLILESASTNQTSMYLCASRQILETQYFGPGTRLLVL.

This chain uses TRBV7-9 with TRBJ2-1; D may be TRBD1 (5 bases). In germline, CDR1 is SEHNR, CDR2 FQNEAQ (reference sequence). With 1 base removed from V and 9 bases from J, the gap between germline ends came to 16 bases. CDR3 size: 15 residues. In DNA form, the CDR3 reads TGTGCCAGCAGCTTAGGAACTCTGGGCCAGGGTGAGCAGTTCTTC. Translating gives CASSLGTLGQGEQFF.

The CDR3 loop reads CASSSVTSGSTNNEQFF. CDR3 bases: TGTGCCAGCTCTAGCGTGACTAGCGGGAGTACCAACAATGAGCAGTTCTTC. The rearrangement links TRBV7-2 to TRBJ2-1, with TRBD2 matching over 12 bases. The V gene end was trimmed by 8 bases and the J gene end by 5 bases; junction bases not matched to a gene: 13. From germline, CDR1 is SGHTA and CDR2 FQGNSA. The CDR3 is 17 residues long.

This chain links TRBV27 with TRBJ2-5, with D possibly TRBD1 on 6 matching bases. The DNA end favors TRBJ2-7, so the J call may be wrong. The germline V gene has CDR1 MNHEY and CDR2 SMNVEV (reference sequence). This CDR3 region has 12 residues. In DNA form, the CDR3 reads TGTGCCAGCCACAGGGCCCCCTACGAGCAGTACTTC. As protein: CASHRAPYEQYF.

This CDR3 reads CASSQEGTGVDQPQHF. CDR3 nucleotide sequence: TGTGCCAGCAGCCAAGAGGGGACAGGGGTCGATCAGCCCCAGCATTTT. The chain recombines TRBV4-2 with TRBJ1-5; 10 nucleotides align to TRBD1. This CDR3 contains 16 residues. Germline V lookup: CDR1 LGHNA, CDR2 YNFKEQ. V lost 0 bases, J lost 5 bases, and 4 bases stayed unmatched.

Concerning this clone itself: Germline and junction disagree at one end, which may indicate a read error. The chain combines TRBV7-7 with TRBJ2-7; 9 bases agree with TRBD1. CDR3 length: 14 residues. Germline CDR1 reads SSHAT; CDR2 reads FNYEAQ (reference sequence). CDR3 sequence: CASSVGTGFREQYF. The DNA for the CDR3 is TGTGCTAGCAGCGTCGGGACAGGGTTCCGCGAGCAGTACTTC.

The rearrangement links TRBV27 to TRBJ2-5, with TRBD1 as a possible D gene (5 bases). The CDR3 has 15 residues. The V and J ends lost 6 bases and 11 bases respectively, with 25 bases between them. The germline gives CDR1 MNHEY, CDR2 SMNVEV (reference sequence). The CDR3 DNA reads TGTGCCAGCAGCCCCACCCCCAGGAGACAGATGGAGCAGTACTTC. Translation: CASSPTPRRQMEQYF.

The J gene is TRBJ2-3, the V gene TRBV7-8; possibly TRBD1 for D (5 bases). Per the germline V gene, CDR1 is SGHVS and CDR2 is FQNEAQ. The CDR3 spans 14 residues. The V gene lost 6 bases and the J gene lost 1 base, with 11 bases spanning the gap. The CDR3: CASRAGKGTDTQYF. The CDR3 DNA is TGTGCCAGCAGGGCAGGGAAAGGCACAGATACGCAGTATTTT.

This clone was counted a few times. The V and J genes are TRBV7-2 and TRBJ2-7; 7 nucleotides line up with TRBD2. Germline trimming cut 2 bases from V and 2 bases from J; bases unmatched to any gene: 3. Germline assignment: CDR1 SGHTA and CDR2 FQGNSA. This CDR3 is built from 14 residues. CDR3 sequence (DNA): TGTGCCAGCAGCTTAACTAGCGCAACCTACGAGCAGTACTTC. Amino acid sequence: CASSLTSATYEQYF.

The chain carries TRBV28 and TRBJ2-2; weak D call: TRBD1 (5 bases). The CDR3 is 14 residues long. V was clipped by 9 bases and J by 7 bases, with 18 bases between them. Germline V CDR1 and CDR2: MDHEN, SYDVKM. The chain's CDR3 is CASTNPQAHGELFF. The DNA of the CDR3 is TGTGCCAGTACAAACCCACAGGCGCACGGGGAGCTGTTTTTT.

The chain uses TRBV28 and TRBJ2-7; 7 nucleotides align to TRBD2. The CDR3 is 15 amino acids. Germline V CDR1 and CDR2: MDHEN, SYDVKM. Trimming cost V 7 bases and J 3 bases; bases outside gene matches: 12. This CDR3 is CASNLRGGSSYEQYF. In DNA form, the CDR3 reads TGTGCCAGCAACCTTAGGGGCGGGAGTAGCTACGAGCAGTACTTC.

The CDR3 DNA reads TGCGCCAGCAGCTCGACCGACGGGTCCCAAGAGACCCAGTACTTC. It is translated as CASSSTDGSQETQYF. V and J are TRBV5-1 and TRBJ2-5; D is ambiguous. The CDR3 runs 15 residues. CDR1 SGHRS and CDR2 YFSETQ come from the germline V gene. The germline V and J ends were trimmed by 3 bases and 1 base, with 13 bases remaining between them.

The chain employs TRBV5-6 and TRBJ2-7, with 7 bases aligning to TRBD2. The CDR3 has 14 residues. Germline V gives CDR1 SGHDT, CDR2 YYEEEE. V shed 4 bases and J 3 bases; nucleotides not matched to a gene: 7. The CDR3 DNA sequence: TGTGCCAGCAGCCAGACCCGGGACTACTACGAGCAGTACTTC. The encoded protein is CASSQTRDYYEQYF.

The rearrangement links TRBV11-2 to TRBJ2-3, with 10 bases lining up with TRBD2. This CDR3 spans 15 amino acids. Germline CDR1 SGHAT, CDR2 FQNNGV. Trimming took 4 bases from V and 5 from J; bases not matched to a gene: 6. CDR3 bases: TGTGCCAGCAGCTCTAGCGGGAGCTATAAAGATACGCAGTATTTT. Its protein is CASSSSGSYKDTQYF. Complete variable domain (other parts from reference TRBV11-2 and TRBJ2-3): EAGVAQSPRYKIIEKRQSVAFWCNPISGHATLYWYQQILGQGPKLLIQFQNNGVVDDSQLPKDRFSAERLKGVDSTLKIQPAKLEDSAVYLCASSSSGSYKDTQYFGPGTRLTVL.

This chain joins TRBV10-2 and TRBJ2-3; D perhaps matches TRBD1 (5 bases). From germline, CDR1 is WSHSY and CDR2 SAAADI. This CDR3 contains 16 residues. Trimming removed 2 bases at V and 6 bases at J, with 18 bases between. Here the CDR3 DNA reads TGCGCCAGCAGTGAGGATGGGCAGGGCTTTACGGATACGCAGTATTTT. It yields the protein CASSEDGQGFTDTQYF.

The chain employs TRBV9 and TRBJ2-3, with 9 nucleotides matching TRBD2. The CDR3 totals 16 residues. V was pared by 0 bases and J by 1 base, with 3 bases of the junction left unmatched. Germline V gene sequence: CDR1 SGDLS, CDR2 YYNGEE. In DNA, the CDR3 is TGTGCCAGCAGCGTAGATCCTAGCGGGGGCACAGATACGCAGTATTTT. Its protein product is CASSVDPSGGTDTQYF.

Written as DNA, the CDR3 is TGTGCCAGCAGCCGCGGGACAGAAGGGAATGAGCAGTTCTTC. This encodes CASSRGTEGNEQFF. The chain has TRBV7-7 and TRBJ2-1; D is perhaps TRBD1 (7 bases). Germline V gene lookup returns CDR1 SSHAT and CDR2 FNYEAQ (reference sequence). V lost 5 bases, J lost 7 bases, and 15 bases lay in between. CDR3 length: 14 amino acids.

Written as DNA, the CDR3 is TGTGCCAGCAGTTCCATAAACCTAGCGGGAGGGCCCGAGACCCAGTACTTC. Translated, it gives CASSSINLAGGPETQYF. V usage is TRBV28 and J usage is TRBJ2-5; 12 bases agree with TRBD2. CDR3 size: 17 residues. Germline-derived CDR1 and CDR2 are MDHEN and SYDVKM. The junction had 11 bases not matched to a gene; V was cut back by 4 bases and J by 5 bases.

This clone appeared once. This chain joins TRBV19 and TRBJ1-1; 7 positions agree with TRBD1. V was clipped by 0 bases and J by 7 bases; unmatched bases: 17. Germline assignment: CDR1 LNHDA and CDR2 SQIVND (reference sequence). The CDR3 sequence is 18 residues long. The CDR3 nucleotides are TGTGCCAGTAGTATAGATCGGGCCAGGGGGGACCCATCGGGTGAAGCTTTCTTT. Translated, it gives CASSIDRARGDPSGEAFF.

CDR3 sequence (DNA): TGCAGCGCCAGGGACAGGGTGACTCAAGAGACCCAGTACTTC. Translation: CSARDRVTQETQYF. V gene TRBV29-1 combines with J gene TRBJ2-5, with 9 bases that match TRBD1. This CDR3 has 14 amino acids. Trimming at V came to 7 bases and at J to 2 bases, leaving 8 bases not matched to a gene. Germline V gene sequence: CDR1 SQVTM, CDR2 ANQGSEA.